The clone carrying this T cell receptor (beta chain) was recorded many times. The antigen is not known. The data derive from a study of CD8 T cells in ankylosing spondylitis. Study findings and constraints: Relatively scarce in peripheral blood, disease-linked clones were CD8+.

TCRdb re-derived calls from the 5' RACE reads in MiXCR, one entry per CDR3 protein. Among approximately 130,000 distinct CDR3 sequences listed, approximately 9.7% were seen once. Trimming removed 4 bases at V and 3 bases at J, with 17 bases between. Germline V gene data show CDR1 as SGHDT and CDR2 as YYEEEE. The CDR3 has 15 amino acids. Sequencing was done on a sample of blood, either unsorted or a sorted T cell fraction (not recorded which). The receptor was derived from a male donor with ankylosing spondylitis or in good health (not recorded which). This sequence joins TRBV5-6 and TRBJ2-7; no clear D. The CDR3 DNA sequence: TGTGCCAGCAGCACGCGGTACGTGGCGATCTACGAGCAGTACTTC. Protein: CASSTRYVAIYEQYF.